This T cell receptor (beta chain) was retrieved from a study of cytomegalovirus exposure and HLA in healthy donors. PCR was performed using 60 Vbeta and 13 Jbeta primers. Sequenced by immunoSEQ multiplex PCR; TCRdb stores in-frame clones only, minus some. The table shows about 120,000 clones, with around 10% occurring only once. Comment on this clone: Antigen: not known.

Trimming removed 6 bases from V and 8 bases from J; junction bases left unmatched: 8. CDR3 length: 15 residues. Germline CDR1 LGHNT, CDR2 FRNRAP. Study-wide results and caveats: A later analysis linked a missense DCLRE1C variant to TCR beta V- and J-gene trimming. In terms of immune exposure information, only CMV serostatus was available. The authors confirmed in vitro that a few CMV-associated chains were specific for CMV antigens.

This TCR derives from a man aged 25-45 years in good health and CMV-seronegative. The chain joins TRBV12-5 to TRBJ2-1, with TRBD2 matching 12 bases. Sequencing input: PBMCs. Here the CDR3 DNA reads TGTGCTAGTGGCCAGAGACTAGCGGGAGCCTATGAGCAGTTCTTC. It codes for CASGQRLAGAYEQFF.